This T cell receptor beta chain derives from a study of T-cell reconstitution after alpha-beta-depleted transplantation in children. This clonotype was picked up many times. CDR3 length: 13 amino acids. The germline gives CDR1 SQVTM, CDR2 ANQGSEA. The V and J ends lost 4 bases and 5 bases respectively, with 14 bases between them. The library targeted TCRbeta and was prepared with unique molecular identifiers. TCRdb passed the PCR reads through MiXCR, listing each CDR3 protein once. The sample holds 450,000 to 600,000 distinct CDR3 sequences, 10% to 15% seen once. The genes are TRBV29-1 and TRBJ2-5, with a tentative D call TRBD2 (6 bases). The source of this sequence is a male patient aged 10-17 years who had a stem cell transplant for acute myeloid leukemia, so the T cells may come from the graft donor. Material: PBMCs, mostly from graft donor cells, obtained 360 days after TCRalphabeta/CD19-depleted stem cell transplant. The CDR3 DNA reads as TGCAGCGTTGTCGAAAAGGGAGGCGAGACCCAGTACTTC. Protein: CSVVEKGGETQYF.